This T cell receptor beta chain is from a study of T cells after yellow fever vaccination. Study background: Researchers used SMART-Seq v4 Ultra Low Input to prepare fractions that had low cell numbers. The study's findings and limits: The secondary response peaked faster, at day 5 versus 15, but was weaker. Some clonotypes, a small share, were shared between CD4 and CD8 compartments.

For TCR, cDNA came from 5'RACE template switching, which added a universal primer site and UMIs. Via MiXCR, TCRdb re-called the 5' RACE reads, giving one row per CDR3 protein. The sample records roughly 500,000 distinct CDR3 sequences, roughly a fifth being singletons. CDR1 is MDHEN and CDR2 is SYDVKM in the germline V gene. This CDR3 contains 11 residues. Deletions cut 3 bases from V and 8 bases from J, with 5 bases between. Remarks on this clonotype: What it binds is unknown.

This clonotype was sampled from a man aged 25-45 years who received the YFV17D yellow fever vaccine. The sample was PBMCs, taken 15 days after the yellow fever booster vaccination. The gene calls are TRBV28 and TRBJ2-1; D uncertain. The CDR3 here is CASSFWDEQFF. The CDR3 DNA follows: TGTGCCAGCAGTTTCTGGGATGAGCAGTTCTTC.